This T cell receptor beta chain was sequenced for a study of shared clonotypes between healthy human individuals (dated by TCRdb to 2020 to 2021). Background on the whole study: The cohort comprised a couple of women and three men aged 18 to 49 years. For each donor, three plates each were used for CD4 naive and CD4 memory, two plates were used for CD8 naive, and one plate was used for CD8 memory. To estimate repertoire size and how much clonotype sharing occurs between individuals, the study deeply sequenced the blood TCR repertoires of 4 to 6 healthy adults. To increase sequencing depth and limit assay-specific biases, TCR repertoire library preparation and sequencing were carried out by different laboratories using diverse techniques. Each donor's leukapheresis produced roughly between roughly 0.85 and 10 billion PBMCs. The paper as a whole reports these results and caveats: Compared with non-shared clonotypes, the clonotypes found in all four sorted-subset donors had higher generation probabilities. Rarefaction of sorted-subset datasets indicated incomplete sequencing despite the large sequencing depth. The genetic and exposure-history diversity represented was limited by the small number of donors. Across four donors, approximately 4.6% of naive CD4, roughly 3.3% of naive CD8, 2.3% of memory CD4, and approximately 0.42% of memory CD8 clonotypes were shared. Sampling was restricted to blood, and TCR repertoires in tissue are likely to differ from TCR repertoires in blood. Naive subsets generally had larger estimated clonotype richness than memory subsets did. Pairwise subsampling led to the expectation that sequencing depth would affect the degree of clonotype sharing among donors.

About this clone: Its antigen remains unidentified. Within one base of it there is no much larger clone, and no base qualities were kept.

The donors were healthy, HIV-negative adults who had no recently reported acute infections or vaccinations. Every donor was a Caucasian adult residing in Nashville, Tennessee, USA. Magnetic negative selection was used to enrich CD4+ T cells, after which naive cells were positively selected on CD45RA and the negative fraction became the memory subset. After blood collection by leukapheresis, PBMCs were isolated using Ficoll-Histopaque density gradient centrifugation and then cryopreserved in the vapor phase of liquid nitrogen. Analytical flow cytometry was used to check the purity and quantity of each magnetically sorted T cell population. Genomic DNA was isolated from each sorted fraction and quantified by UV absorbance on a Nanodrop 2000c. TCR CDR3 regions were amplified from genomic DNA by multiplex PCR using the deep immunoSEQ assay. Extracted genomic DNA from each cell subset was distributed evenly across all wells of several immunoSEQ 96-well plates, and each plate was treated as a replicate. For sorted subsets, about 200 ng genomic DNA, equal to 30,000 or so T cell genomes, was loaded into each replicate PCR. Purified libraries were measured with a Qubit 3.0 fluorometer, size-checked on a Bioanalyzer 2100, and measured again with the KAPA Library Quantification kit. Every immunoSEQ 96-well plate was sequenced on a separate single-read 150-cycle Illumina NextSeq 550 flow cell. The authors' analysis ran thus. Because the immunoSEQ output held only junctional sequences and lacked quality scores, the filtering could not match the filtering applied to full-length reads. To assign V/J genes and CDR3, sequences were annotated against IMGT germline references using PyIR, a Python wrapper for IgBLAST v1.9. Reads with weak V/J assignments (E-value above 1e-6), missing CDR3, stop codons, out-of-frame junctions, or ambiguous translated residues were removed. V3J clonotypes were defined by identical inferred V gene, J gene, and CDR3 amino acid sequence. Percentage overlap between repertoires was computed as shared unique clonotypes divided by the size of the smaller repertoire. Richness of each repertoire was evaluated using RTK rarefaction, the Chao1 estimator, and Recon v2.1 estimates of unobserved clonotypes. Generation probabilities were computed with OLGA for all TCRbeta clonotypes obtained by the gDNA method from several donors. The clones in this table, taken by TCRdb from immuneACCESS, are in-frame only. Not every clone is retained; where verified, under half of the shortfall comes from an unresolved V gene, and the cause of the rest is unknown. V, J and clone size reflect that table, while D and trimming were determined from the DNA. This sample lists about 2.4 million clones; over 85% were detected once. Of the sample, 0.36% is held by the ten largest clones.

Via the germline V gene, CDR1 is MRHNA and CDR2 SNTAGT. Including cysteine and phenylalanine, the CDR3 has 13 amino acids. Here the CDR3 DNA is all that survives: 39 bases in frame from base 1. The junction carries 15 bases between V and J, which are trimmed by 6 bases and 8 bases respectively. This TCR was sampled from a man between 18 and 35 years old in good health. Some clones in this sample may be carry-over from other donors' samples. In this chain, TRBV6-4 is recombined with TRBJ2-3; perhaps TRBD2 is the D gene, with 5 bases matching. Sequences were obtained from naive CD4+ T cells from PBMCs. This specimen's cell subset or site label, interpreted: CD45RA+ positively selected. The DNA sequence reads TGTGCCAGCAGCTTTTCTAAAGGGAGTACGCAGTATTTT. Translated, it reads CASSFSKGSTQYF.